Below, one T cell receptor (beta chain) is given with its context. The antigen it recognizes is unknown. No base quality information exists; no much larger clone differs at one position. The CDR3 holds 15 amino acids from the cysteine to the phenylalanine. Just the 45-base CDR3 DNA is kept, in frame starting at base 1. V has 6 bases trimmed and J has 5 bases trimmed; junction bases matching no gene number 11. The sequencing machine was an Illumina MiSeq. The published analysis was carried out like this. The Shannon-Wiener index, calculated in VDJtools, was used to measure repertoire diversity. Expanded TCRbeta clonotypes were defined as those with a clonotype frequency of at least 3. TCRdb handled the public reads itself, with Q25 trimming in fastp and clone calling in MiXCR, and kept productive beta chains. CDR3 protein sequences are deduplicated, and each keeps its most common genes and DNA. Here the V and J calls rest on TCRdb's processing, not on the authors' analysis. The sample contains 500 to 550 distinct CDR3 sequences, about 12% of them found a single time. Roughly 12% of the sample is held by the ten biggest clonotypes.

These data belong to a study of precursors of human CD4 cytotoxic T cells listed by TCRdb under 2018. Background for the entire study: In total, CD4+ memory subsets from some 14 donors went into the bulk TCR-seq analysis. TCR-seq analysis of 13 to 15 donors yielded TCRalpha and TCRbeta chain sequences (table S7). Here is what the overall study found, with its caveats: Only 13 of the 14 donors were included in some bulk TCR-seq comparisons, which suggests that not every subset was available for every donor. The limitation that the direction of differentiation between precursor and effector cells cannot be definitively established by a human observational design was noted by the authors. Compared with the TCM and TEM subsets, the IL-7Rhigh and IL-7R- TEMRA subsets had more restricted TCR repertoires, marked by lower diversity and more expanded clonotypes. Expanded effector clonotypes accounted for a larger share of IL-7Rhigh TEMRA clonotypes than of TEM or TCM clonotypes.

To test whether a precursor-effector relationship exists among CD4 cytotoxic T cells, bulk UMI-based TCR sequencing was run on four sorted CD4+ memory subsets: TCM, TEM, IL-7Rhigh TEMRA, and IL-7R- TEMRA. Cells were obtained from peripheral blood mononuclear cells that had been isolated from human blood. The rearrangement combines TRBV12-3 or TRBV12-4 with TRBJ2-3; TRBD2 fits 7 bases in the junction. This TCR came from a human donor in good health. The sequenced material came from memory CD4+ T cells from blood (PBMCs). CDR3 protein: CASRRGVGEGDTQYF. The sequenced DNA is TGTGCCAGCAGACGGGGGGTGGGCGAGGGAGATACGCAGTATTTT.